This T cell receptor (beta chain) appears in the sequencing data of a study of blood T cells in healthy people across ages. General study results and limits: Percentage of naive T cells showed a strong correlation with TCR beta diversity.

A note on this clonotype: No antigen is known for it.

Germline V gene data show CDR1 as SNHLY and CDR2 as FYNNEI. The CDR3 covers 13 residues. A second roughly 7 to 11 cycle PCR used barcoded and J-beta primers. TCRdb recomputed calls from the 5' RACE reads with MiXCR, one row per CDR3 protein. The sample consists of 750,000 to 850,000 distinct CDR3 sequences, 20% to 25% of them appearing once. These same records also appear under a second study, on T cells of mothers and their children. Per that paper: About 6 children, together with their three healthy Caucasian mothers, made up the donors. Every mother supplied over 9.5 million TCR beta CDR3 reads and every child 2.5 million to 3.5 million. Related mother-child pairs showed slightly higher but non-significant overlap than unrelated pairs.

The chain couples TRBV2 to TRBJ2-5, with D hard to call. The J call is in doubt because the DNA end fits TRBJ2-7 better. The sequenced sample was blood. The sequence was obtained from a boy aged 10-17 years in good health. The chain's CDR3 is CASSGFKAYEQYF. DNA of the CDR3: TGTGCCAGCAGTGGTTTCAAAGCCTACGAGCAGTACTTC.